One T cell receptor beta chain is described in this entry. The antigen is undetermined. The CDR3 runs to 14 residues. Between the trimmed V and J ends, which lost 3 bases and 0 bases, there was a span of 6 bases. This specimen comes from a study of T-cell reconstitution after alpha-beta-depleted transplantation in children. Overall study results and limits: Where alpha-beta T cells came from about two months after transplant was reportedly several hundred expanded graft clones.

The library targeted TCRbeta and was prepared with unique molecular identifiers. In TCRdb, the PCR reads were re-called with MiXCR into one record per CDR3 protein. This table holds more than 45,000 distinct CDR3 sequences, about 47% found once. Source: peripheral blood, taken before TCRalphabeta/CD19-depleted stem cell transplant. This sequence originates from a boy in the first two years of life with SCID, due to receive a stem cell transplant. The gene calls are TRBV12-3 or TRBV12-4 and TRBJ2-1; D gene unclear. In DNA, the CDR3 is TGTGCCAGCAGTTTCGAGAGCTCCTACAATGAGCAGTTCTTC. It is translated as CASSFESSYNEQFF.